The 30 T cell receptor beta chains given below trace back to one sample, sequenced in a study of shared clonotypes between healthy human individuals. Naive CD8 isolation took CD45RO-negative cells positively selected for CCR7 and excluded terminally differentiated effector memory CD45RA+ cells. Clones were read by immunoSEQ multiplex PCR, and TCRdb kept only the in-frame ones, dropping some. Here the sample spans under 1 million clones, just over 95% being singletons. The sample consisted of naive CD8+ T cells sorted from blood. These receptors all stem from a young man in good health.

The chain carries TRBV28 and TRBJ2-1, with 12 positions matching TRBD2. Germline values: CDR1 MDHEN, CDR2 SYDVKM. V lost 4 bases, J lost 1 base, and 5 bases stayed unmatched. There are 17 residues in the CDR3. CDR3: CASSSPTSGSSYNEQFF. The CDR3 DNA reads TGTGCCAGCAGTTCCCCGACTAGCGGGAGTTCCTACAATGAGCAGTTCTTC. Looking up the rest from reference TRBV28 and TRBJ2-1 gives the full variable domain: DVKVTQSSRYLVKRTGEKVFLECVQDMDHENMFWYRQDPGLGLRLIYFSYDVKMKEKGDIPEGYSVSREKKERFSLILESASTNQTSMYLCASSSPTSGSSYNEQFFGPGTRLTVL.

V usage is TRBV4-3 and J usage is TRBJ2-1, with 9 bases fitting TRBD2. The V and J ends lost 0 bases and 10 bases, in that order; junction bases with no gene match: 16. The CDR3 covers 18 residues. Germline V gene sequence: CDR1 LGHNA, CDR2 YSLEER. Here the CDR3 reads CASSQDPSFSGSVGEQFF. Written as DNA, the CDR3 is TGCGCCAGCAGCCAAGACCCCTCCTTTAGCGGGAGTGTAGGGGAGCAGTTCTTC.

The chain joins TRBV13 to TRBJ2-2; 12 bases agree with TRBD2. With 5 bases clipped from V and 16 bases from J, the junction kept 8 bases outside the gene matches. The CDR3 is 13 amino acids. Germline lookup yields CDR1 PRHDT and CDR2 FYEKMQ (reference sequence). CDR3 in amino acids: CASSDRLAGERFF. For the CDR3, the DNA is TGTGCCAGCAGCGATCGACTAGCGGGAGAACGGTTTTTT.

The chain recombines TRBV7-9 with TRBJ2-7; no definite D call. V was trimmed by 3 bases and J by 4 bases, leaving 16 bases between them. This CDR3 is built from 15 residues. Germline loops: CDR1 SEHNR, CDR2 FQNEAQ (reference sequence). The CDR3 DNA reads TGTGCCAGCAGCTTCGGTGGGAAAGGAAAATACGAGCAGTACTTC. It is translated as CASSFGGKGKYEQYF.

This chain uses TRBV25-1 with TRBJ2-3; D is undetermined. V was trimmed by 6 bases and J by 5 bases, leaving 6 bases between them. This CDR3 comprises 11 residues. Germline lookup yields CDR1 MGHDK and CDR2 SYGVNS. This CDR3 is CASRVGDTQYF. DNA of the CDR3: TGTGCCAGCAGGGTGGGAGATACGCAGTATTTT.

V is TRBV27 and J is TRBJ1-5; D gene ambiguous. V dropped 2 bases and J dropped 4 bases, with 15 bases sitting between them. CDR3 length equals 16 residues. Germline-derived CDR1 and CDR2 are MNHEY and SMNVEV (reference sequence). The CDR3 coding sequence is TGTGCCAGCAGTTTAGGACCCTATACCGGGAATCAGCCCCAGCATTTT. It translates to CASSLGPYTGNQPQHF.

The rearrangement links TRBV19 to TRBJ2-1; 10 positions agree with TRBD2. The CDR3 contains 20 residues. With 3 bases clipped from V and 8 bases from J, the junction kept 22 bases outside the gene matches. CDR1 LNHDA and CDR2 SQIVND come from the germline V gene (reference sequence). DNA for the CDR3: TGTGCCAGTAGTATGGGCTTTATGGGGACTAGCGAAAAGGGGCCCCATGAGCAGTTCTTC. It translates to CASSMGFMGTSEKGPHEQFF.

This chain links TRBV20-1 with TRBJ2-2; D is uncertain. Germline assignment: CDR1 DFQATT and CDR2 SNEGSKA (reference sequence). CDR3 length: 11 amino acids. The V gene lost 6 bases and the J gene lost 6 bases, with 8 bases spanning the gap. CDR3 protein: CSAWFAGELFF. The CDR3 nucleotides read TGCAGTGCATGGTTTGCCGGGGAGCTGTTTTTT.

J is TRBJ2-3 and V is TRBV7-9; maybe TRBD2 (6 bases). The CDR3 is made up of 16 amino acids. Trimming removed 6 bases at V and 0 bases at J, with 16 bases between. Germline assignment: CDR1 SEHNR and CDR2 FQNEAQ (reference sequence). CDR3 sequence (DNA): TGTGCCAGCAGGACGATTAAAGGAGGGAGCACAGATACGCAGTATTTT. This encodes CASRTIKGGSTDTQYF.

The rearrangement uses TRBV29-1 and TRBJ2-7; D could derive from TRBD1 or TRBD2 (7 bases each). CDR1 and CDR2 (germline): SQVTM, ANQGSEA. With 3 bases removed from V and 4 bases from J, the gap between germline ends came to 13 bases. CDR3 size: 13 residues. The CDR3 reads CSVDNRGGYEQYF. CDR3 nucleotide sequence: TGCAGCGTTGATAACAGGGGAGGGTACGAGCAGTACTTC.

The chain couples TRBV7-2 to TRBJ2-1, with 12 bases fitting TRBD2. Germline V gene lookup returns CDR1 SGHTA and CDR2 FQGNSA. Trimming at V came to 8 bases and at J to 4 bases, leaving 12 bases not matched to a gene. The CDR3 consists of 17 residues. As DNA, the CDR3 is TGTGCCAGCCAGTACAACTTCGGGACTAGCGGGTACAATGAGCAGTTCTTC. Translation gives CASQYNFGTSGYNEQFF. The entire variable domain, with the rest obtained from reference TRBV7-2 and TRBJ2-1, is as follows: GAGVSQSPSNKVTEKGKDVELRCDPISGHTALYWYRQSLGQGLEFLIYFQGNSAPDKSGLPSDRFSAERTGGSVSTLTIQRTQQEDSAVYLCASQYNFGTSGYNEQFFGPGTRLTVL.

J is TRBJ2-7 and V is TRBV7-2; no clear D. V shed 5 bases and J shed 6 bases, with 11 bases lying between them. There are 12 residues in the CDR3. Germline CDR1 and CDR2: SGHTA and FQGNSA. This chain's CDR3 is CASSPGRAEQYF. As DNA, the CDR3 is TGTGCCAGCAGCCCCGGCCGAGCCGAGCAGTACTTC. The complete variable domain, with remaining parts taken from reference TRBV7-2 and TRBJ2-7, reads GAGVSQSPSNKVTEKGKDVELRCDPISGHTALYWYRQSLGQGLEFLIYFQGNSAPDKSGLPSDRFSAERTGGSVSTLTIQRTQQEDSAVYLCASSPGRAEQYFGPGTRLTVT.

CDR3 nucleotide sequence: TGTGCCAGCAGCTCCGGGAGCTTGGAAACAGATACGCAGTATTTT. Amino acids: CASSSGSLETDTQYF. The chain recombines TRBV9 with TRBJ2-3; D may be TRBD2 (6 bases). CDR1 is SGDLS, CDR2 YYNGEE, per germline. CDR3 length: 15 amino acids. Trimming left V 4 bases short and J 3 bases short, with 15 bases between.

The CDR3 sequence is CASSQEEGLGNTIYF. In nucleotides, the CDR3 is TGCGCCAGCAGCCAAGAAGAGGGGCTCGGAAACACCATATATTTT. The chain joins TRBV4-1 to TRBJ1-3; TRBD1 might be the D (5 bases). The CDR3 is 15 amino acids. Trimming pared 0 bases from V and 4 bases from J, leaving 10 bases between. Germline V gene data show CDR1 as MGHRA and CDR2 as YSYEKL.

In the case of this clone: Other DNA sequences from this sample encode an identical CDR3 as well. The J gene is TRBJ2-7, the V gene TRBV27; TRBD1 might be the D (6 bases). Germline CDR1 is MNHEY and CDR2 is SMNVEV (reference sequence). Between the trimmed V and J ends, which lost 6 bases and 2 bases, there was a span of 14 bases. This CDR3 comprises 14 residues. The CDR3 nucleotides are TGTGCCAGCAGCTCCTACAGGGATACCTACGAGCAGTACTTC. This codes for CASSSYRDTYEQYF.

CDR3 protein: CSVEGPRSPQETQYF. As DNA, the CDR3 is TGCAGCGTTGAAGGGCCCAGGAGCCCCCAAGAGACCCAGTACTTC. The chain employs TRBV29-1 and TRBJ2-5; D not certain. With 1 base removed from V and 1 base from J, the gap between germline ends came to 13 bases. Germline V gives CDR1 SQVTM, CDR2 ANQGSEA. This CDR3 is 15 amino acids long.

The chain carries TRBV28 and TRBJ1-4; 7 bases agree with TRBD1. V gave up 1 base and J gave up 0 bases; unmatched junction bases: 8. The CDR3 is made up of 18 amino acids. CDR1 MDHEN and CDR2 SYDVKM come from the germline V gene. The DNA for the CDR3 is TGTGCCAGCAGTTTATTGTTGGGACAGACTGCAACTAATGAAAAACTGTTTTTT. The encoded protein is CASSLLLGQTATNEKLFF.

The V gene is TRBV4-1, the J gene TRBJ2-7; D is ambiguous. Per the germline V gene, CDR1 is MGHRA and CDR2 is YSYEKL. There are 15 residues in the CDR3. Trimming left V 0 bases short and J 0 bases short, with 9 bases between. CDR3 nucleotides: TGCGCCAGCAGCCAAGAAAGACACGGCTCCTACGAGCAGTACTTC. Translated, it gives CASSQERHGSYEQYF.

This chain joins TRBV7-9 and TRBJ2-2, with D maybe TRBD2 (7 bases). Germline V gene sequence: CDR1 SEHNR, CDR2 FQNEAQ (reference sequence). The CDR3 is 15 amino acids. CDR3 in DNA: TGTGCACGACAGGCCGGGGGGTCGTCTGGCGGGGAGCTGTTTTTT. It encodes CARQAGGSSGGELFF.

The chain employs TRBV9 and TRBJ2-1; 13 positions agree with TRBD2. The ends lost 4 bases at V and 9 bases at J; junction bases unmatched: 10. This CDR3 spans 16 amino acids. The germline CDR1 and CDR2 sequences are SGDLS and YYNGEE. CDR3 nucleotide sequence: TGTGCCAGCAGCCCCCGGACTAGCGGGAGTCCCACTGAGCAGTTCTTC. It yields the protein CASSPRTSGSPTEQFF.

The chain has TRBV11-2 and TRBJ2-2; D is perhaps TRBD2 (7 bases). This CDR3 is built from 16 residues. Germline V gene data show CDR1 as SGHAT and CDR2 as FQNNGV. Deletions cut 5 bases from V and 6 bases from J, with 19 bases between. The CDR3 loop reads CASSTPDRTSAGELFF. The CDR3 DNA reads TGTGCCAGCAGCACACCGGACAGAACTAGCGCCGGGGAGCTGTTTTTT. The complete variable domain, with remaining parts taken from reference TRBV11-2 and TRBJ2-2, reads EAGVAQSPRYKIIEKRQSVAFWCNPISGHATLYWYQQILGQGPKLLIQFQNNGVVDDSQLPKDRFSAERLKGVDSTLKIQPAKLEDSAVYLCASSTPDRTSAGELFFGEGSRLTVL.

V is TRBV15 and J is TRBJ1-5; D ambiguous. The CDR3 has 15 amino acids. Trimming took off 0 bases at V and 6 bases at J, with 12 bases between the two ends. Per the germline V gene, CDR1 is LNHNV and CDR2 is YYDKDF (reference sequence). The CDR3 DNA sequence: TGTGCCACCAGCAGAGATCATGGCCGGGCTCAGCCCCAGCATTTT. It translates to CATSRDHGRAQPQHF.

The chain recombines TRBV5-1 with TRBJ2-7, with TRBD1 matching 7 bases. Germline assignment: CDR1 SGHRS and CDR2 YFSETQ. J was trimmed by 6 bases and V by 4 bases; bases with no gene match: 4. The CDR3 spans 12 residues. DNA for the CDR3: TGCGCCAGCAGCGGTACAGGGGTCGAGCAGTACTTC. Translation: CASSGTGVEQYF.

The chain employs TRBV19 and TRBJ2-1; D gene unclear. The V end was cut by 3 bases, the J end by 7 bases, with 10 bases between. The CDR3 is made up of 13 amino acids. Per germline, CDR1 LNHDA and CDR2 SQIVND (reference sequence). CDR3 residues: CASSMWTANEQFF. The DNA of the CDR3 is TGTGCCAGTAGTATGTGGACGGCGAATGAGCAGTTCTTC.

For the CDR3, the DNA is TGTGCCAGCAGCAGGAAGATCCAAGAGACCCAGTACTTC. As protein: CASSRKIQETQYF. The chain employs TRBV28 and TRBJ2-5, with D unclear. CDR3 size: 13 residues. Trimming shortened V by 6 bases and J by 1 base, and 9 bases separated the two germline ends. Germline CDR1 is MDHEN and CDR2 is SYDVKM.

The chain couples TRBV14 to TRBJ2-1, with TRBD2 matching over 15 bases. Germline values: CDR1 SGHDN, CDR2 FVKESK. J gave up 6 bases and V 5 bases, and 8 bases lay outside the gene matches. The CDR3 is 17 amino acids. The CDR3 region has the DNA TGTGCCAGCAGCATCCGGACTAGCGGGAGGGCCTTCAATGAGCAGTTCTTC. Residues: CASSIRTSGRAFNEQFF.

The chain has TRBV14 and TRBJ2-1; 8 nucleotides align to TRBD2. CDR3 length equals 16 residues. After removal of 1 base from V and 9 bases from J, the junction contained 11 bases not matched to a gene. Germline CDR1 and CDR2: SGHDN and FVKESK. CDR3 bases: TGTGCCAGCAGCCAAGTTTTGAGCGGGAGCTTGGGTGAGCAGTTCTTC. It yields the protein CASSQVLSGSLGEQFF.

The V call is TRBV6-5, the J call TRBJ2-5; D is perhaps TRBD1 or TRBD2 (6 bases each). V lost 4 bases and J 6 bases, leaving 15 bases between the germline ends. This CDR3 spans 14 amino acids. The germline CDR1 and CDR2 sequences are MNHEY and SVGAGI. CDR3 amino acids: CASSLGPGAQTQYF. For the CDR3, the DNA is TGTGCCAGCAGTTTGGGTCCGGGGGCCCAGACCCAGTACTTC.

This clone was detected only once. The chain employs TRBV6-5 and TRBJ2-1; 7 bases are a match to TRBD1. CDR1 is MNHEY and CDR2 is SVGAGI in the germline V gene. CDR3 length: 14 amino acids. The V segment lost 6 bases and the J segment 6 bases; nucleotides outside the gene matches: 8. CDR3 bases: TGTGCCAGCAGCGCTGGGACAGCGGTCAATGAGCAGTTCTTC. It yields the protein CASSAGTAVNEQFF.

The rearrangement uses TRBV12-5 and TRBJ2-7; TRBD2 agrees at 15 bases. The germline V gene encodes CDR1 LGHNT and CDR2 FRNRAP. CDR3 size: 21 residues. J lost 1 base, V lost 5 bases, and 18 bases had no gene match. The CDR3 reads CASGPSGRAGTSGRHSYEQYF. DNA for the CDR3: TGTGCTAGTGGTCCGTCGGGTCGGGCCGGGACTAGCGGGAGGCATTCCTACGAGCAGTACTTC.